The 15 T cell receptor beta chains in this list originate from one sample, sequenced in a study of blood T cells in healthy people across ages. Through a sample-barcoded 5' primer and a J-beta primer mix, a second PCR was run for about 6 to 11 cycles. TCRdb processed the 5' RACE reads anew with MiXCR; each CDR3 protein has one entry. Of nearly 800,000 distinct CDR3 sequences in the sample, roughly 25% are singletons; the top ten hold under 4.5%. This same sample was also taken into another study, of T cells of mothers and their children.

What was sequenced was blood. The receptors stem from a boy aged 5-17 years in good health.

This clonotype occurred a few times. The J gene is TRBJ2-3, the V gene TRBV12-3 or TRBV12-4; D tentatively reads TRBD1 or TRBD2 (5 bases each). CDR3 length equals 16 residues. The germline V and J ends were trimmed by 6 bases and 1 base, with 17 bases remaining between them. CDR3 sequence reads: CASRAGTGAGTDTQYF. The CDR3, as DNA: TGTGCCAGCAGGGCCGGGACGGGTGCGGGCACAGATACGCAGTATTTT.

This chain links TRBV11-3 with TRBJ2-1; 9 nucleotides align to TRBD1. The trim removed 5 bases at V and 4 bases at J, leaving 6 bases unmatched. The CDR3 consists of 15 residues. CDR1 and CDR2 from the germline V gene are SGHNT and YENEEA. CDR3 bases: TGTGCCAGCAGCGAACCGGGACAGGGTTACAATGAGCAGTTCTTC. Protein sequence: CASSEPGQGYNEQFF.

There are a few counts of this clonotype. The chain has TRBV15 and TRBJ2-6; D remains ambiguous. The V and J ends lost 5 bases and 3 bases respectively, with 8 bases between them. The CDR3 totals 14 residues. Germline-derived CDR1 and CDR2 are LNHNV and YYDKDF (reference sequence). This CDR3 reads CATSLGFGANVLTF. CDR3 DNA: TGTGCCACCAGCCTGGGGTTTGGGGCCAACGTCCTGACTTTC.

J is TRBJ2-4 and V is TRBV5-1; TRBD1 or TRBD2 may be the D gene (5 bases each). Trimming shortened V by 0 bases and J by 6 bases, and 16 bases separated the two germline ends. The germline CDR1 and CDR2 sequences are SGHRS and YFSETQ. This CDR3 region has 16 residues. The CDR3 protein is CASSLDARERGNIQYF. The DNA for the CDR3 is TGCGCCAGCAGCTTGGATGCCAGGGAGAGGGGAAACATTCAGTACTTC.

The rearrangement links TRBV7-8 to TRBJ1-5, with TRBD1 matching 7 bases. V dropped 2 bases and J dropped 3; count of bases not matched to a gene: 4. The CDR3 length is 15 residues. Germline CDR1 reads SGHVS; CDR2 reads FQNEAQ. The CDR3 DNA follows: TGTGCCAGCAGCTTATTGACAGGGAACAATCAGCCCCAGCATTTT. Encoded protein: CASSLLTGNNQPQHF.

This clonotype has more than one count but fewer than ten. One end of the junction varies from germline; a read error may be responsible. This rearrangement joins TRBV5-6 to TRBJ1-5; unclear D gene. From germline, CDR1 is SGHDT and CDR2 YYEEEE. The CDR3 has 13 amino acids. The CDR3 coding sequence is TGTGCCAACAGCTTGGGTGGGAATCAGCCCCAGCATTTT. Translated: CANSLGGNQPQHF.

This clonotype has a handful of counts. The rearrangement joins TRBV12-3 or TRBV12-4 to TRBJ2-5; 8 bases are shared with TRBD1. CDR3 size: 15 residues. V trimming: 5 bases; J trimming: 0 bases; junction bases outside the gene matches: 5. The CDR3 nucleotides read TGTGCCAGCAGTCTATCGGACAGGGACCAAGAGACCCAGTACTTC. This encodes CASSLSDRDQETQYF.

This clonotype came up a few times. This chain links TRBV27 with TRBJ2-3; TRBD1 aligns across 9 bases. J gave up 4 bases and V 3 bases, and 5 bases lay outside the gene matches. Germline assignment: CDR1 MNHEY and CDR2 SMNVEV (reference sequence). CDR3 size: 15 residues. This CDR3 reads CASSFGGQGSDTQYF. The CDR3 DNA follows: TGTGCCAGCAGTTTTGGAGGACAGGGGTCAGATACGCAGTATTTT.

This clonotype has only a few counts. This chain connects TRBV28 to TRBJ2-7, with D possibly TRBD1 on 7 matching bases. The assigned J gene may be wrong: the sequence end matches TRBJ2-1 better. The germline gives CDR1 MDHEN, CDR2 SYDVKM. The CDR3 loop spans 14 amino acids. This CDR3 reads CASSFRRGLREQFF. CDR3 DNA: TGTGCCAGCAGTTTTAGGAGGGGGCTCCGCGAGCAGTTCTTC.

The table lists this clonotype with a few counts. The chain recombines TRBV20-1 with TRBJ2-1, with D possibly matching TRBD2 (6 bases). Germline V gives CDR1 DFQATT, CDR2 SNEGSKA (reference sequence). V lost 1 base and J 7 bases, leaving 11 bases between the germline ends. The CDR3 is 13 amino acids. The CDR3 nucleotides read TGCAGTGCTAGAGGTCTAGCGAGGAATGAGCAGTTCTTC. It yields the protein CSARGLARNEQFF.

V is TRBV15 and J is TRBJ1-1; D unclear. The CDR3 totals 14 residues. The V and J ends lost 2 bases and 3 bases respectively, with 10 bases between them. CDR1 is LNHNV and CDR2 is YYDKDF in the germline V gene (reference sequence). CDR3 sequence reads: CATSRRVAYTEAFF. DNA of the CDR3: TGTGCCACCAGCAGAAGGGTAGCGTACACTGAAGCTTTCTTT.

This clonotype occurred a few times. The chain recombines TRBV27 with TRBJ1-4; no firm D call. The germline CDR1 and CDR2 sequences are MNHEY and SMNVEV (reference sequence). The CDR3 is made up of 14 amino acids. The V end lost 3 bases, the J end lost 5 bases, and 10 bases lay between the germline ends. The CDR3 region has the DNA TGTGCCAGCAGTTTTTTCGGAACGAATGAAAAACTGTTTTTT. Translated: CASSFFGTNEKLFF.

The genes are TRBV25-1 and TRBJ2-5; D perhaps matches TRBD1 (6 bases). CDR1 is MGHDK, CDR2 SYGVNS, per germline. Trimming left V 1 base short and J 1 base short, with 13 bases between. The CDR3 runs to 16 residues. CDR3 sequence reads: CASSELRLGAQETQYF. The CDR3, as DNA: TGTGCCAGCAGTGAATTGAGGTTGGGGGCCCAAGAGACCCAGTACTTC.

V and J are TRBV5-6 and TRBJ1-1, with D perhaps TRBD1 (5 bases). The CDR3 covers 14 residues. Germline loops: CDR1 SGHDT, CDR2 YYEEEE. Trimming took off 1 base at V and 5 bases at J, with 12 bases between the two ends. CDR3 DNA sequence: TGTGCCAGCAGCTTGATCGGGGGTGATACTGAAGCTTTCTTT. It yields the protein CASSLIGGDTEAFF.

This clonotype was detected a few times. The V gene is TRBV25-1, the J gene TRBJ2-5; 7 nucleotides line up with TRBD2. J was trimmed by 0 bases and V by 4 bases; bases with no gene match: 5. The CDR3 has 15 residues. Germline V gene sequence: CDR1 MGHDK, CDR2 SYGVNS. CDR3 in amino acids: CASSALTSYQETQYF. CDR3 in DNA: TGTGCCAGCAGTGCCCTGACTAGCTACCAAGAGACCCAGTACTTC.